Listed below are T cell receptor beta chains from one sample, sequenced in a study of identical twins. TCRdb re-called the 5' RACE reads with MiXCR, one entry per CDR3 protein. This sample has 650,000 to 800,000 distinct CDR3 sequences, with 8% to 9% found just once. The same data also went into a second study, on yellow fever vaccine responses in identical twins.

Input material: PBMCs. All receptors come from a young woman in good health. Each CDR3 is given with its conserved first and last residue. A D gene is named only where the DNA matches it firmly. Clone size is stated in some rows and not others, as once, few, many or a class when expanded.

V gene	clone size	CDR3 length	D gene	J gene	CDR3 DNA	CDR3 protein
TRBV12-3/TRBV12-4	few	15	TRBD1	TRBJ2-7	TGTGCCAGCTCCCGGGGACAGGCCTACACCTACGAGCAGTACTTC	CASSRGQAYTYEQYF
TRBV6-5	few	16	-	TRBJ2-6	TGTGCCAGCAGTTACTCGTTGGGAGCTGGGGCCAACGTCCTGACTTTC	CASSYSLGAGANVLTF
TRBV29-1	-	13	-	TRBJ1-1	TGCAGCGTTGAAAGTGGGGGTTACACTGAAGCTTTCTTT	CSVESGGYTEAFF
TRBV12-3/TRBV12-4	-	17	-	TRBJ2-3	TGTGCCAGCAGTTTCTCGAGTCGGGGGGCGGGCACAGATACGCAGTATTTT	CASSFSSRGAGTDTQYF
TRBV12-3/TRBV12-4	few	15	-	TRBJ1-5	TGTGCCAGCAGCCAGAGCCAGGGTGGGGGTCAGCCCCAGCATTTT	CASSQSQGGGQPQHF
TRBV4-3	few	17	TRBD2	TRBJ2-3	TGCGCCAGCAGCCAAGATCGAAGTAGCGGGAGTAGTAATACGCAGTATTTT	CASSQDRSSGSSNTQYF
TRBV2	many	14	TRBD1	TRBJ1-4	TGTGCCAGCAGCGCAGGACAGGCTAATGAAAAACTGTTTTTT	CASSAGQANEKLFF
TRBV24-1	many	13	-	TRBJ2-1	TGTGCCACCCAGGGTATTCGTTCGACTGAGCAGTTCTTC	CATQGIRSTEQFF
TRBV20-1	many	13	-	TRBJ1-2	TGCAGTGCTCGACCGGCCTTAAAGGAGGGCTACACCTTC	CSARPALKEGYTF
TRBV3-1	few	16	TRBD2	TRBJ2-5	TGTGCCAGCAGCCAAGGTTCTAGCGGCTCACAAGAGACCCAGTACTTC	CASSQGSSGSQETQYF
TRBV6-5	-	14	-	TRBJ2-5	TGTGCCAGCAGTTACTCGACTCAACAAGAGACCCAGTACTTC	CASSYSTQQETQYF
TRBV19	-	17	-	TRBJ2-2	TGTGCCAGTACTCTCCTCCTCCGGGGGGCGCGCACCGGGGAGCTGTTTTTT	CASTLLLRGARTGELFF
TRBV20-1	few	15	-	TRBJ1-2	TGCAGTGCTAGAGATCTTAGGGAGAATAACTATGGCTACACCTTC	CSARDLRENNYGYTF
TRBV7-8	few	19	TRBD2	TRBJ2-5	TGTGCCAGCAGCCCGCGCGGACTAGCGGGAGGCCCTCTACAAGAGACCCAGTACTTC	CASSPRGLAGGPLQETQYF
TRBV7-9	-	16	-	TRBJ2-5	TGTGCCAGCAGCTTAGACGGGTCCGGGGGAAAGGAGACCCAGTACTTC	CASSLDGSGGKETQYF
TRBV11-1	-	15	-	TRBJ2-1	TGTGCCAGCAGCTCCCGGGACTGGAACTACAATGAGCAGTTCTTC	CASSSRDWNYNEQFF
TRBV14	few	14	-	TRBJ2-7	TGTGCCAGCAGCACGACCCCTCGGACCTACGAGCAGTACTTC	CASSTTPRTYEQYF
TRBV27	-	16	-	TRBJ2-7	TGTGCCAGCAGTTTATCCCCGACCTTGAGCTCCTACGAGCAGTACTTC	CASSLSPTLSSYEQYF
TRBV20-1	-	16	-	TRBJ2-2	TGCAGTGCCTCACGGGAGCGGAGTAAGAACACCGGGGAGCTGTTTTTT	CSASRERSKNTGELFF
TRBV29-1	many	13	TRBD1	TRBJ2-7	TGCAGCGCGGGGACAGGGGACAACTACGAGCAGTACTTC	CSAGTGDNYEQYF
TRBV4-1	many	13	-	TRBJ2-4	TGCGCCAGCAGCCCTGCCACCGGGGACGCTCAGTACTTC	CASSPATGDAQYF
TRBV12-3/TRBV12-4	-	14	-	TRBJ2-1	TGTGCCAGCGGCCAGACCGGGACATACAATGAGCAGTTCTTC	CASGQTGTYNEQFF
TRBV4-1	-	15	-	TRBJ1-2	TGCGCCAGCAGCCAATCGTTACAGGCCCCTATGGGCTACACCTTC	CASSQSLQAPMGYTF
TRBV7-9	once	16	TRBD2	TRBJ2-4	TGTGCCAGCAGCCCCCCGGGAGGGGTAGCCAAAAACATTCAGTACTTC	CASSPPGGVAKNIQYF
TRBV4-1	many	14	TRBD1	TRBJ1-1	TGCGCCAGCAGCCAAGAAAACAGGGGAATTGAAGCTTTCTTT	CASSQENRGIEAFF
TRBV7-2	few	15	TRBD2	TRBJ2-5	TGTGCCAGCAGCAGTAGCGGGAGTGGAATGGAGACCCAGTACTTC	CASSSSGSGMETQYF
TRBV14	few	20	TRBD1	TRBJ2-7	TGTGCCAGCAGCCAAAGGAGGGCGATTGCCCGGGACAGGGGCTCCTACGAGCAGTACTTC	CASSQRRAIARDRGSYEQYF